The present entry profiles one T cell receptor beta chain with its context. Germline V gives CDR1 SGHNT, CDR2 YENEEA. Germline trimming cut 5 bases from V and 4 bases from J; bases unmatched to any gene: 7. The length of the CDR3 is 15 residues. The data were obtained in a study of cytomegalovirus exposure and HLA in healthy donors. Primers for the PCR totalled 60 Vbeta and 13 Jbeta. The data were produced by immunoSEQ multiplex PCR, yet TCRdb's version contains in-frame clones alone and is incomplete. The data hold fewer than 200,000 clones, with roughly 71% observed a single time. The chain recombines TRBV11-3 with TRBJ2-3; 9 bases are a match to TRBD2. Sequencing was done on a sample of PBMCs. This receptor was obtained from a girl aged 5-17 years in good health and CMV-seronegative. CDR3 sequence: CASSPGLAGPDTQYF. The CDR3 DNA sequence: TGTGCCAGCAGCCCGGGACTAGCTGGCCCAGATACGCAGTATTTT.